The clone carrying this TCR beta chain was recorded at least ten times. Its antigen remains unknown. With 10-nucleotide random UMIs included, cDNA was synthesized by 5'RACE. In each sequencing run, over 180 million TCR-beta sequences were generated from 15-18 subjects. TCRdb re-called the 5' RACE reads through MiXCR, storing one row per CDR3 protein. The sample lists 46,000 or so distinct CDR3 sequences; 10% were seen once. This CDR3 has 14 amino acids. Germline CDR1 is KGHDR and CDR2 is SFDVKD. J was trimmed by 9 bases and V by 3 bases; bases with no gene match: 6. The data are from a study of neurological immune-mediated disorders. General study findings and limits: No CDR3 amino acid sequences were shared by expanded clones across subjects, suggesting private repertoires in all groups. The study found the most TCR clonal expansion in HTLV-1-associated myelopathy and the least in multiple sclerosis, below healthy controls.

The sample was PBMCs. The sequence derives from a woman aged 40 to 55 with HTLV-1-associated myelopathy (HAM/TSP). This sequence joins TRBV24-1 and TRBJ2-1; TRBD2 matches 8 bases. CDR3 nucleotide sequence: TGTGCCACCAGTGATACCAGGGCGGGGGGTGAGCAGTTCTTC. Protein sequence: CATSDTRAGGEQFF.